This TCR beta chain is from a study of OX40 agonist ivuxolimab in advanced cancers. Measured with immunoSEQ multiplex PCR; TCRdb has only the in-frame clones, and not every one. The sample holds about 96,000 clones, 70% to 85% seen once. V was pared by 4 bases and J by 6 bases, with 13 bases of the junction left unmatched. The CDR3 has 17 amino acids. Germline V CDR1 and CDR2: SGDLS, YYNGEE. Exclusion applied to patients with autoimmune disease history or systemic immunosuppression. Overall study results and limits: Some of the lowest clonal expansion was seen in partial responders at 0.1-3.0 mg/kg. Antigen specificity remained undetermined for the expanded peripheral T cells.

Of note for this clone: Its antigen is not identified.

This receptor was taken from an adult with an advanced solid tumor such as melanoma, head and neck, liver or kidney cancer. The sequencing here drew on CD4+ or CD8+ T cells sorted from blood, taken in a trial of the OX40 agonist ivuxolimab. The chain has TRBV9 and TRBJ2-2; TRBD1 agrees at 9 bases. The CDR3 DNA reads TGTGCCAGCAGCCCCCGGACAGGGGAAATTAAATCCGGGGAGCTGTTTTTT. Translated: CASSPRTGEIKSGELFF.